The entry that follows covers one T cell receptor (beta chain) sequence. As yet, its antigen is unknown. TCRdb redid the calling of the 5' RACE reads with MiXCR, one entry per CDR3 protein. Of hundreds of thousands of distinct CDR3 sequences in the sample, about a fifth were seen once. The data are from a study of T cells after yellow fever vaccination. The study, taken as a whole, reports: Repertoires sorted by FACS could include abundant clonotypes that are contaminants from the bulk population. Peaking on day 5 versus 15, the secondary response was faster but weaker.

V gave up 3 bases and J gave up 2 bases, with 15 bases separating them. CDR1 is SGDLS, CDR2 YYNGEE, per germline. The CDR3 runs to 16 residues. The TCR comes from a young man who received the YFV17D yellow fever vaccine. The input for sequencing was PBMCs, taken less than 25 days after the first yellow fever vaccination. V gene TRBV9 combines with J gene TRBJ1-3; a weak D match, TRBD1 (6 bases). The CDR3 DNA reads as TGTGCCAGCAGCGCCGCAGGGGCAACGACTGGAAACACCATATATTTT. Translation: CASSAAGATTGNTIYF.